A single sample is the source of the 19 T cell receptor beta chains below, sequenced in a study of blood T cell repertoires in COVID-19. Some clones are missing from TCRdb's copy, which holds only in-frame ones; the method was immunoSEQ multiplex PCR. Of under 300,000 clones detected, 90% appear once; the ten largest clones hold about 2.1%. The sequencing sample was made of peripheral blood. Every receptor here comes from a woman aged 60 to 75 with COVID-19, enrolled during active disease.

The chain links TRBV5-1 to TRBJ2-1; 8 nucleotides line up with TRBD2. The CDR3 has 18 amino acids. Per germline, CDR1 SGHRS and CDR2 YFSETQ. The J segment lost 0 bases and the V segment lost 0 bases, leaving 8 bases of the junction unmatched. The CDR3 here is CASSLDITGTSSYNEQFF. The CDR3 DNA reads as TGCGCCAGCAGCTTGGATATTACCGGGACTAGCTCCTACAATGAGCAGTTCTTC.

CDR3 in amino acids: CASGQPNTGELFF. CDR3 DNA sequence: TGTGCCAGCGGACAGCCGAACACCGGGGAGCTGTTTTTT. The chain links TRBV7-2 to TRBJ2-2, with D perhaps matching TRBD1 (6 bases). The germline V and J ends were trimmed by 8 bases and 0 bases, with 7 bases remaining between them. From germline, CDR1 is SGHTA and CDR2 FQGNSA. The CDR3 runs 13 residues. The variable domain in full, completed from reference TRBV7-2 and TRBJ2-2, reads GAGVSQSPSNKVTEKGKDVELRCDPISGHTALYWYRQSLGQGLEFLIYFQGNSAPDKSGLPSDRFSAERTGGSVSTLTIQRTQQEDSAVYLCASGQPNTGELFFGEGSRLTVL.

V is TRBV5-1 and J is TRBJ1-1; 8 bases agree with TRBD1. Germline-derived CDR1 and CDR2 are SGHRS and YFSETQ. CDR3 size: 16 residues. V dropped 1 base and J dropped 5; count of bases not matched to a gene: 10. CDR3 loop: CASSLRDRGGATEAFF. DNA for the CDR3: TGCGCCAGCAGCTTGAGAGACAGGGGAGGGGCAACTGAAGCTTTCTTT.

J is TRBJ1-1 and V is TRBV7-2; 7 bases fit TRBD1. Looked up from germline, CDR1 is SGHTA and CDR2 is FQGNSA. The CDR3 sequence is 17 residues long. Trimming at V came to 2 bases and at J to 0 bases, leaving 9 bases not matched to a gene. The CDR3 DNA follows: TGTGCCAGCAGCTTATCCGGGACAGCCGTTATGAACACTGAAGCTTTCTTT. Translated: CASSLSGTAVMNTEAFF.

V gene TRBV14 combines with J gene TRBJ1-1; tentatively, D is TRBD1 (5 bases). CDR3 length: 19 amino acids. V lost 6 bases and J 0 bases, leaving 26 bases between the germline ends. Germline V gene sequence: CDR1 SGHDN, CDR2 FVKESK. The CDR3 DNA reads TGTGCCAGCAGGGGCGTAGCCACAATGGGGCCTTCCATGAACACTGAAGCTTTCTTT. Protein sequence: CASRGVATMGPSMNTEAFF.

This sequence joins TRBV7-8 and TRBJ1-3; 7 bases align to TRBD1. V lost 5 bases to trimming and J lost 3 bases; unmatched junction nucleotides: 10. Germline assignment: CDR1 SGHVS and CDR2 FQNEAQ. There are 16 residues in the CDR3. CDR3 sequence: CASSPSSGTDGNTIYF. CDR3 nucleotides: TGTGCCAGCAGCCCTAGCTCCGGGACAGATGGAAACACCATATATTTT.

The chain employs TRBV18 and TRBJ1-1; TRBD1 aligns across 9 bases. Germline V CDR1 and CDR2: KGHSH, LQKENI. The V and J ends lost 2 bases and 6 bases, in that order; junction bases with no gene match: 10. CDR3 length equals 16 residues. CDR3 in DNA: TGTGCCAGCTCACCAACTGGGACAGGGACAATAGCTGAAGCTTTCTTT. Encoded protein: CASSPTGTGTIAEAFF.

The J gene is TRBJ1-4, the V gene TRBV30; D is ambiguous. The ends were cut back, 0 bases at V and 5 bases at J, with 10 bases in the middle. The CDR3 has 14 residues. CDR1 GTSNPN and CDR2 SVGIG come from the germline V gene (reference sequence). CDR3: CAWSVHAVNEKLFF. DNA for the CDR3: TGTGCCTGGAGTGTACACGCGGTCAATGAAAAACTGTTTTTT.

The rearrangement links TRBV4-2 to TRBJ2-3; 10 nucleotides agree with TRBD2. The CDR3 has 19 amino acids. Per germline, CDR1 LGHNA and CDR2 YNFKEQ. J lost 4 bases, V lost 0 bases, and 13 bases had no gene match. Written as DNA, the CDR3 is TGTGCCAGCAGCCAAGATCTGACCCTAGCGGGGGAGAGGTCAGATACGCAGTATTTT. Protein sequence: CASSQDLTLAGERSDTQYF.

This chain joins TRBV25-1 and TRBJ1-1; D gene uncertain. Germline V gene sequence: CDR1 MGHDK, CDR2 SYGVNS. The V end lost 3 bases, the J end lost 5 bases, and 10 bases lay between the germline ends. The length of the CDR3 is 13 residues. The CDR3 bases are TGTGCCAGCAGTGATCTGGGAGGGACTGAAGCTTTCTTT. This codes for CASSDLGGTEAFF. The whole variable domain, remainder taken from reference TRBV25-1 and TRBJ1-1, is EADIYQTPRYLVIGTGKKITLECSQTMGHDKMYWYQQDPGMELHLIHYSYGVNSTEKGDLSSESTVSRIRTEHFPLTLESARPSHTSQYLCASSDLGGTEAFFGQGTRLTVV.

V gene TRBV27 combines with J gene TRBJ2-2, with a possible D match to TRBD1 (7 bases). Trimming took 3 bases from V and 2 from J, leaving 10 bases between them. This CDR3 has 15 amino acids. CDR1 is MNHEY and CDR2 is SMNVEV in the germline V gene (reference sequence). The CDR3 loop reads CASSLEGANTGELFF. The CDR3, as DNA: TGTGCCAGCAGTTTGGAGGGGGCCAACACCGGGGAGCTGTTTTTT.

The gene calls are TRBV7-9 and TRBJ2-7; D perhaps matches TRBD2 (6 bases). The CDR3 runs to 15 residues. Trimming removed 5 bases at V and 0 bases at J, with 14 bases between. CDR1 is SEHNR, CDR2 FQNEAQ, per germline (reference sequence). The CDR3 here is CASSRGDSGSYEQYF. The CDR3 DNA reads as TGTGCCAGCAGCCGCGGGGACTCCGGCTCCTACGAGCAGTACTTC.

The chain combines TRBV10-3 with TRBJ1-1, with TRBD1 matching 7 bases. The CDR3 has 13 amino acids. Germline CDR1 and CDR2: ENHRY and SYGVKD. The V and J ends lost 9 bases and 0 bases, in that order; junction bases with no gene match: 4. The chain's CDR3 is CAIGDRMNTEAFF. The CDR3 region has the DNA TGTGCCATAGGGGACAGAATGAACACTGAAGCTTTCTTT.

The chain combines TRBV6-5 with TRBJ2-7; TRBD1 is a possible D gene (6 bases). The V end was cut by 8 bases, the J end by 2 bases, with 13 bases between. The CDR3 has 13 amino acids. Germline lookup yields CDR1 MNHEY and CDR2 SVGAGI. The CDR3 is CASGNRVPYEQYF. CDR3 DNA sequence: TGTGCCAGCGGAAACAGGGTACCCTACGAGCAGTACTTC.

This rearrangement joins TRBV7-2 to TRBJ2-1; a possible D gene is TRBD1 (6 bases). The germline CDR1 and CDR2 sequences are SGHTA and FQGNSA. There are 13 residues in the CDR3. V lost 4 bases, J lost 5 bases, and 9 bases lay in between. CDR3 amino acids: CASSYDRNNEQFF. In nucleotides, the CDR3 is TGTGCCAGCAGCTACGACAGGAACAATGAGCAGTTCTTC.

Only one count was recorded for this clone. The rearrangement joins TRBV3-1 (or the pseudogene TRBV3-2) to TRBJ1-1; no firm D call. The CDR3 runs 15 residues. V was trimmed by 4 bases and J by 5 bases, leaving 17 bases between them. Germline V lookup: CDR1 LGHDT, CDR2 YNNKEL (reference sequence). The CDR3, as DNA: TGTGCCAGCAGCCCCGAGGGTTTTACTTCTACTGAAGCTTTCTTT. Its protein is CASSPEGFTSTEAFF.

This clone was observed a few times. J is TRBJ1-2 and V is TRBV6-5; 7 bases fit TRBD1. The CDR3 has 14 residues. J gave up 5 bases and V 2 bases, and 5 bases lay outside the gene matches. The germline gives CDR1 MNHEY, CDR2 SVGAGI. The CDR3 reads CASSYDRDSYGYTF. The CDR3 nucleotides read TGTGCCAGCAGTTACGACAGGGATTCGTATGGCTACACCTTC.

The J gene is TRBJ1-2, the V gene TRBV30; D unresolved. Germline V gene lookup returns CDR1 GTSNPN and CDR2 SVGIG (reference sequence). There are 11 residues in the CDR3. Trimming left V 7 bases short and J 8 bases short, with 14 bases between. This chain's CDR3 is CASAGFYGYTF. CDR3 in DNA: TGTGCCTCGGCGGGGTTCTACGGCTACACCTTC. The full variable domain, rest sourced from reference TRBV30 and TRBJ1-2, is SQTIHQWPATLVQPVGSPLSLECTVEGTSNPNLYWYRQAAGRGLQLLFYSVGIGQISSEVPQNLSASRPQDRQFILSSKKLLLSDSGFYLCASAGFYGYTFGSGTRLTVV.

The CDR3 DNA reads as TGTGCCAGCAGGGATGGGGGGGGCCCCTACAATGAGCAGTTCTTC. Translating gives CASRDGGGPYNEQFF. The gene calls are TRBV9 and TRBJ2-1; maybe TRBD2 (7 bases). V gave up 5 bases and J gave up 2 bases, with 14 bases separating them. CDR1 and CDR2 (germline): SGDLS, YYNGEE. This CDR3 has 15 residues.